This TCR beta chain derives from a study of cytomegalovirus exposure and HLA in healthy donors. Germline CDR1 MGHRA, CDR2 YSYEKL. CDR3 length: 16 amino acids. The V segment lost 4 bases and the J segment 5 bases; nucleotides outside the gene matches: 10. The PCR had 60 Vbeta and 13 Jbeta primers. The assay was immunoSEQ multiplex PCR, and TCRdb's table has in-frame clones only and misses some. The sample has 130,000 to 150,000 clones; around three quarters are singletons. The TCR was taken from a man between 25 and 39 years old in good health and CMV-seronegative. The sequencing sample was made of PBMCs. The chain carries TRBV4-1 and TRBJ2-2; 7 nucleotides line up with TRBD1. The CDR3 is CASSRPGQKKTGELFF. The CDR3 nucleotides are TGCGCCAGCAGCCGCCCGGGACAGAAAAAAACCGGGGAGCTGTTTTTT.